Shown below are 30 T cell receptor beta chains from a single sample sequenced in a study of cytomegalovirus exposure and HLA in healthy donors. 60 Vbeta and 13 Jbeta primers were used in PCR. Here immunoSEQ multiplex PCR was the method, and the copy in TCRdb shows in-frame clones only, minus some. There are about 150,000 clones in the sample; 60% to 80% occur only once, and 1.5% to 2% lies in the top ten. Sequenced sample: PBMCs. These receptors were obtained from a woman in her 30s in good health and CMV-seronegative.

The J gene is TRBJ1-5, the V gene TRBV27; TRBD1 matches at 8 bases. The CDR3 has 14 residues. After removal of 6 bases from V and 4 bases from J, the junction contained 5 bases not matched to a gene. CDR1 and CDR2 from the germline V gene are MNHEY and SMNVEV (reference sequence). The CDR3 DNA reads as TGTGCCAGCAGCACAGGGGGTTCTAATCAGCCCCAGCATTTT. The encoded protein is CASSTGGSNQPQHF.

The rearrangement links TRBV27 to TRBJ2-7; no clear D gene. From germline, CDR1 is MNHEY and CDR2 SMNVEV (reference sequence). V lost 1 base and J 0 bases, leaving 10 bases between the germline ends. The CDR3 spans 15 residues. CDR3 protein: CASSLFPASSYEQYF. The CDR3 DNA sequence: TGTGCCAGCAGTTTATTTCCAGCGAGCTCCTACGAGCAGTACTTC.

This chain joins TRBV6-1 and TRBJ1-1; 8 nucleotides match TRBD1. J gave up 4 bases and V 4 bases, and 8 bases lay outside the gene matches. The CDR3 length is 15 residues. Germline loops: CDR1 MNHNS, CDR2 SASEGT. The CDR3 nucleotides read TGTGCCAGCAGTGTGCCACAGGGGGGTTTCACTGAAGCTTTCTTT. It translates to CASSVPQGGFTEAFF.

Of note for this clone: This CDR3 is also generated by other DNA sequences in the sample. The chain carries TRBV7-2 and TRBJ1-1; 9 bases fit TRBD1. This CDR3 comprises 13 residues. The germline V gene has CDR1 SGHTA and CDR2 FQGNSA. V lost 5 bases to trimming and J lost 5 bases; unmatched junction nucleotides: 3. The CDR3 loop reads CASSLDRGTEAFF. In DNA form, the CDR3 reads TGTGCCAGCAGCCTCGACAGGGGGACTGAAGCTTTCTTT.

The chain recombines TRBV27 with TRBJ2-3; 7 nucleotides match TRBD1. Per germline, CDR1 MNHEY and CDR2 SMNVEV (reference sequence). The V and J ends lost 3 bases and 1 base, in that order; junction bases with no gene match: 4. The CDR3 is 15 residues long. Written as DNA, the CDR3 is TGTGCCAGCAGTTTTCGGGACAGACGCACAGATACGCAGTATTTT. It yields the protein CASSFRDRRTDTQYF.

The CDR3 reads CASSALSGDTQYF. The CDR3 bases are TGTGCCAGCAGCGCCTTAAGCGGAGATACGCAGTATTTT. The rearrangement uses TRBV9 and TRBJ2-3; D is possibly TRBD2 (5 bases). The germline gives CDR1 SGDLS, CDR2 YYNGEE. The V end was cut by 3 bases, the J end by 5 bases, with 10 bases between. The CDR3 length is 13 residues.

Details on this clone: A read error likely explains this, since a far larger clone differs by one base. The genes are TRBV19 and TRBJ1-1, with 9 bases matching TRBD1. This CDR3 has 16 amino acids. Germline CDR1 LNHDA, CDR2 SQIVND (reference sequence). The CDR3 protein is CASSSRQGGRNTETFF. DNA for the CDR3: TGTGCCAGTAGTTCCCGACAGGGGGGTAGGAACACTGAAACTTTCTTT. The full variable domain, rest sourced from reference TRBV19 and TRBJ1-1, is DGGITQSPKYLFRKEGQNVTLSCEQNLNHDAMYWYRQDPGQGLRLIYYSQIVNDFQKGDIAEGYSVSREKKESFPLTVTSAQKNPTAFYLCASSSRQGGRNTETFFGQGTRLTVV.

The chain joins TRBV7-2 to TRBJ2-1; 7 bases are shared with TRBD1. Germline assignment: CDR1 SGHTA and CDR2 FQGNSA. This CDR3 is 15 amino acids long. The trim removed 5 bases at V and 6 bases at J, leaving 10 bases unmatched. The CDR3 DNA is TGTGCCAGCAGCATAGGGACAGTAGGATTCAATGAGCAGTTCTTC. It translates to CASSIGTVGFNEQFF. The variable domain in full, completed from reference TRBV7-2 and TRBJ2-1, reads GAGVSQSPSNKVTEKGKDVELRCDPISGHTALYWYRQSLGQGLEFLIYFQGNSAPDKSGLPSDRFSAERTGGSVSTLTIQRTQQEDSAVYLCASSIGTVGFNEQFFGPGTRLTVL.

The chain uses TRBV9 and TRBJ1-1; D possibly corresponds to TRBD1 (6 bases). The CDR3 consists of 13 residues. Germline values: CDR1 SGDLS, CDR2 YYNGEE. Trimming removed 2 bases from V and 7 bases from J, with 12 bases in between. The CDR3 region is CASSVAKQGEAFF. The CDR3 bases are TGTGCCAGCAGCGTTGCTAAACAGGGTGAAGCTTTCTTT.

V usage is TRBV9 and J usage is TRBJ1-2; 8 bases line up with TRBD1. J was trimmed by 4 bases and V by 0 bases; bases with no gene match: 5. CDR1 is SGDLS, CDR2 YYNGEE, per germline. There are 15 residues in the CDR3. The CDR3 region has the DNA TGTGCCAGCAGCGTAGGACTAGGACAGGGCTATGGCTACACCTTC. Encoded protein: CASSVGLGQGYGYTF.

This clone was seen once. Written as DNA, the CDR3 is TGTGCCAGCAGCTTAGTGGGCAATAACTATGGCTACACCTTC. Residues: CASSLVGNNYGYTF. The chain couples TRBV7-8 to TRBJ1-2; no reliable D call. From germline, CDR1 is SGHVS and CDR2 FQNEAQ. The CDR3 runs to 14 residues. The germline V and J ends were trimmed by 1 base and 1 base, with 7 bases remaining between them.

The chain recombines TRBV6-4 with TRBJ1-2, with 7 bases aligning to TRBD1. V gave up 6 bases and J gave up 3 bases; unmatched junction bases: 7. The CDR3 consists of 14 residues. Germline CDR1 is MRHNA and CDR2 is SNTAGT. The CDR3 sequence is CASRQTGEDYGYTF. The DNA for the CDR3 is TGTGCCAGCAGGCAAACAGGGGAGGACTATGGCTACACCTTC.

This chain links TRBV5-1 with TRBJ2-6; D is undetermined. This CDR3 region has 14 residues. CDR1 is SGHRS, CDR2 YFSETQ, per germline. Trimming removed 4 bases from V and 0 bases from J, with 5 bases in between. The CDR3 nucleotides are TGCGCCAGCAGCCCCGTCTCTGGGGCCAACGTCCTGACTTTC. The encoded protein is CASSPVSGANVLTF.

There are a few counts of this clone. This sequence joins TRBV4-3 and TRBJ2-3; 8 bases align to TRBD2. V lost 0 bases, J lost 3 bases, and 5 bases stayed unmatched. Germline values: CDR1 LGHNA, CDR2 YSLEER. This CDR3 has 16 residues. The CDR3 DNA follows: TGCGCCAGCAGCCAAGACGGGGGGGCGGGGACAGATACGCAGTATTTT. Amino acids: CASSQDGGAGTDTQYF.

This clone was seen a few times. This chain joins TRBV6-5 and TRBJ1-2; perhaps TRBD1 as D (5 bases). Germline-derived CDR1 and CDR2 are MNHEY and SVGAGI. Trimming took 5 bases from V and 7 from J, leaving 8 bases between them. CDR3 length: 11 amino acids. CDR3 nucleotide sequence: TGTGCCAGCAGTGACAGCTCTGGCTACACCTTC. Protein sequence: CASSDSSGYTF.

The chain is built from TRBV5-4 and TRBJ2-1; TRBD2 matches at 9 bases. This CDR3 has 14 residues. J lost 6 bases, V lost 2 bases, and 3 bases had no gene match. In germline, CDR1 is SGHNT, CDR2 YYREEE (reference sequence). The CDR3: CASSLAGGGNEQFF. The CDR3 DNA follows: TGTGCCAGCAGCTTAGCGGGGGGTGGCAATGAGCAGTTCTTC.

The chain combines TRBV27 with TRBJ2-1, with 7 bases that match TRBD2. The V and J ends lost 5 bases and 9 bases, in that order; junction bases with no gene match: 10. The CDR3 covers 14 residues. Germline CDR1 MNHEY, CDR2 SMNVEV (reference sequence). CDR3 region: CASSPLSGDGEQFF. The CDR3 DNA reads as TGTGCCAGCAGTCCCCTCAGCGGGGACGGTGAGCAGTTCTTC.

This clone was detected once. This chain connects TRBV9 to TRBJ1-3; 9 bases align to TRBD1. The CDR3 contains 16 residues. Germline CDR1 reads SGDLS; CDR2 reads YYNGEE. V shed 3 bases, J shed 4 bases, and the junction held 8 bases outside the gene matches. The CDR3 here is CASSAFTGGSGNTIYF. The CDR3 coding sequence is TGTGCCAGCAGCGCCTTTACAGGGGGCAGCGGAAACACCATATATTTT.

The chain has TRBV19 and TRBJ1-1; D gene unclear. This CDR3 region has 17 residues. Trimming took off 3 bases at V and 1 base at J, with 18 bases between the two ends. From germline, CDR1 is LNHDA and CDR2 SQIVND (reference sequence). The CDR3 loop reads CASSMERVAIGNTEAFF. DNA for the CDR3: TGTGCCAGTAGTATGGAGCGAGTCGCTATAGGGAACACTGAAGCTTTCTTT.

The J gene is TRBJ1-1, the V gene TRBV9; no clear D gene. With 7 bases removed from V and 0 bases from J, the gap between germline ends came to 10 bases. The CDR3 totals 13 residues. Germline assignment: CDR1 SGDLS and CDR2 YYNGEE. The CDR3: CASGEGMNTEAFF. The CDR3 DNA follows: TGTGCCAGCGGAGAGGGAATGAACACTGAAGCTTTCTTT.

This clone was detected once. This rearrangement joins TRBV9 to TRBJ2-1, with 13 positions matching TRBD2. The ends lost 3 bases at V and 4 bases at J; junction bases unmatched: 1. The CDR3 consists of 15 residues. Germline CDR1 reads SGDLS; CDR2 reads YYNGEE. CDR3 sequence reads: CASSGLAGGYNEQFF. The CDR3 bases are TGTGCCAGCAGCGGACTAGCGGGGGGATACAATGAGCAGTTCTTC.

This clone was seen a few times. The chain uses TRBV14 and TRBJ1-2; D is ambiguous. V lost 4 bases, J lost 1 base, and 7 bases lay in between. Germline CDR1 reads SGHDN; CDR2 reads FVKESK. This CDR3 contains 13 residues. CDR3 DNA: TGTGCCAGCAGCCCAGCGGTTAACTATGGCTACACCTTC. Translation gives CASSPAVNYGYTF.

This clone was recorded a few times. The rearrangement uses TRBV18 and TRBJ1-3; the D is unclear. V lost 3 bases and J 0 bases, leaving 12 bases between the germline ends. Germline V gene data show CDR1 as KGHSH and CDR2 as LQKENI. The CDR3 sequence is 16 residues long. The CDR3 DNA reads TGTGCCAGCTCACCGTTGAGCACAGACTCTGGAAACACCATATATTTT. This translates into CASSPLSTDSGNTIYF.

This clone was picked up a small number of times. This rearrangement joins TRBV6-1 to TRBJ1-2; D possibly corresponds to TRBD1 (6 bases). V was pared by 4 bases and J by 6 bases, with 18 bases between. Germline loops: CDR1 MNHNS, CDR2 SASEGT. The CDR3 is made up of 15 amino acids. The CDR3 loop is CASSVGGGLKDGYTF. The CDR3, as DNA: TGTGCCAGCAGTGTCGGGGGGGGGCTTAAGGATGGCTACACCTTC.

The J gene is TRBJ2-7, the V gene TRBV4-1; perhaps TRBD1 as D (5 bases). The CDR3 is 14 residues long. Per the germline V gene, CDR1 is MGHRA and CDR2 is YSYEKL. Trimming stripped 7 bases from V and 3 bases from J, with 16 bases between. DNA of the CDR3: TGCGCCAGCACCTTAATCCAGGGTCGCTACGAGCAGTACTTC. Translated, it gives CASTLIQGRYEQYF.

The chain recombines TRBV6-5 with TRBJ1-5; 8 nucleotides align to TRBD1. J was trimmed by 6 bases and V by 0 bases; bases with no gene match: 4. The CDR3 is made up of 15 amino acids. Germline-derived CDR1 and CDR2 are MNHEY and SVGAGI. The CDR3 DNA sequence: TGTGCCAGCAGTTACTCCAGGGGGCCCGGTCAGCCCCAGCATTTT. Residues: CASSYSRGPGQPQHF.

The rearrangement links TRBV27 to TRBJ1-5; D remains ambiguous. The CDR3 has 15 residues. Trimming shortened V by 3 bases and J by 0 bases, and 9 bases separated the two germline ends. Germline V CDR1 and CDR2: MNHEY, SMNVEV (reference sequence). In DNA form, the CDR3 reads TGTGCCAGCAGTTTCGGGATGGATAGCAATCAGCCCCAGCATTTT. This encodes CASSFGMDSNQPQHF.

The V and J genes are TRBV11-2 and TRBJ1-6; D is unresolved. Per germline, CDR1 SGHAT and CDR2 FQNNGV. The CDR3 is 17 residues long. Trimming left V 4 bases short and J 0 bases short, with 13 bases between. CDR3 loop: CASSSLSGSSYNSPLHF. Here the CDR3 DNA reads TGTGCCAGCAGCTCCCTCTCCGGGAGCTCCTATAATTCACCCCTCCACTTT.

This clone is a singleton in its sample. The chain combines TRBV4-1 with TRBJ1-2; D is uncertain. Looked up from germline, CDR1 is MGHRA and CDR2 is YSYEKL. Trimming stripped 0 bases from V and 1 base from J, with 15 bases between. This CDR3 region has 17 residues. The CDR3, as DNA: TGCGCCAGCAGCCAAGATGTCGCGGGAGCCAATAACTATGGCTACACCTTC. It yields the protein CASSQDVAGANNYGYTF.

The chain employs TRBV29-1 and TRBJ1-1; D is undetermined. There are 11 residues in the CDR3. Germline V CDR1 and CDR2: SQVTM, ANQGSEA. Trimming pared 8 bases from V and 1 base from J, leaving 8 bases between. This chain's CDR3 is CSSGRNTEAFF. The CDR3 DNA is TGCAGCTCGGGTCGGAACACTGAAGCTTTCTTT. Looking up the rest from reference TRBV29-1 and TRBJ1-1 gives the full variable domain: SAVISQKPSRDICQRGTSLTIQCQVDSQVTMMFWYRQQPGQSLTLIATANQGSEATYESGFVIDKFPISRPNLTFSTLTVSNMSPEDSSIYLCSSGRNTEAFFGQGTRLTVV.